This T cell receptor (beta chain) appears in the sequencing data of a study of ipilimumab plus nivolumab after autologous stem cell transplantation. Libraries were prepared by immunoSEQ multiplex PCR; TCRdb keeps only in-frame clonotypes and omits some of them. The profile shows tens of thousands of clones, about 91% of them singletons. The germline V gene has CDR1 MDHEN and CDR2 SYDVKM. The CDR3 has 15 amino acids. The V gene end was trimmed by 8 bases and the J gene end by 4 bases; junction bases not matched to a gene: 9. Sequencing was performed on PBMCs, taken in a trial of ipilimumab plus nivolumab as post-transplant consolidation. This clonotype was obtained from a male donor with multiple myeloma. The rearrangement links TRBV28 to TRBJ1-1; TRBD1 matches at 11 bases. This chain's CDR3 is CASFLGGTGGTEAFF. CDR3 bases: TGTGCCAGCTTTCTGGGCGGGACAGGGGGCACTGAAGCTTTCTTT.